The 23 T cell receptor beta chains below were found in one sample sequenced in a study of T cell changes during pregnancy in multiple sclerosis. This table comes from immunoSEQ multiplex PCR, and its TCRdb copy is limited to in-frame clones, with some not included. Counted here are about 64,000 clones, more than 90% occurring once; the ten biggest clones make up roughly 1.5%. The sequencing used peripheral blood, collected in the second trimester of pregnancy. The source is a female donor with multiple sclerosis, enrolled in a pregnancy study.

The CDR3, as DNA: TGTGCTAGTGGTTTGGGGTCTCGGGACAAGACGCAAAAGAACACCGGGGAGCTGTTTTTT. Translation: CASGLGSRDKTQKNTGELFF. The genes are TRBV12-5 and TRBJ2-2, with a possible D match to TRBD1 (6 bases). The germline V gene encodes CDR1 LGHNT and CDR2 FRNRAP. The CDR3 runs to 20 residues. V was cut by 1 base and J by 1 base, with 22 bases left in between.

CDR3 protein: CASSERDSGYTF. In DNA form, the CDR3 reads TGTGCCAGTAGTGAAAGGGACAGTGGCTACACCTTC. The V gene is TRBV19, the J gene TRBJ1-2; 7 nucleotides agree with TRBD1. Germline CDR1 is LNHDA and CDR2 is SQIVND (reference sequence). This CDR3 has 12 amino acids. The junction had 4 bases not matched to a gene; V was cut back by 5 bases and J by 7 bases.

This chain connects TRBV14 to TRBJ2-2; 7 nucleotides line up with TRBD2. The J segment lost 3 bases and the V segment lost 2 bases, leaving 9 bases of the junction unmatched. The CDR3 is made up of 17 amino acids. From germline, CDR1 is SGHDN and CDR2 FVKESK. CDR3 in DNA: TGTGCCAGCAGCCAAATTCTAGGCGGGAGTTACACCGGGGAGCTGTTTTTT. This codes for CASSQILGGSYTGELFF. The full variable domain, its missing parts supplied by reference TRBV14 and TRBJ2-2, is EAGVTQFPSHSVIEKGQTVTLRCDPISGHDNLYWYRRVMGKEIKFLLHFVKESKQDESGMPNNRFLAERTGGTYSTLKVQPAELEDSGVYFCASSQILGGSYTGELFFGEGSRLTVL.

The chain links TRBV28 to TRBJ2-1; 10 bases are shared with TRBD2. With V trimmed by 5 bases and J by 5 bases, 3 bases remained unmatched. Germline V lookup: CDR1 MDHEN, CDR2 SYDVKM. CDR3 length: 14 amino acids. CDR3 region: CASSPGTSDNEQFF. In nucleotides, the CDR3 is TGTGCCAGCAGTCCCGGGACTAGCGACAATGAGCAGTTCTTC.

This sequence joins TRBV4-1 and TRBJ2-3; no firm D call. Germline loops: CDR1 MGHRA, CDR2 YSYEKL. V lost 4 bases, J lost 3 bases, and 11 bases lay in between. This CDR3 comprises 14 residues. CDR3 sequence reads: CASSLSLLTDTQYF. Written as DNA, the CDR3 is TGCGCCAGCAGCCTAAGTCTACTGACAGATACGCAGTATTTT.

The genes are TRBV29-1 and TRBJ1-1; 11 bases are shared with TRBD1. J lost 4 bases, V lost 7 bases, and 2 bases had no gene match. CDR3 length: 12 residues. Germline lookup yields CDR1 SQVTM and CDR2 ANQGSEA. Here the CDR3 reads CSGTGGSTEAFF. The CDR3 DNA sequence: TGCAGCGGGACAGGGGGCTCCACTGAAGCTTTCTTT.

The chain employs TRBV7-9 and TRBJ1-5; TRBD1 agrees at 7 bases. With V trimmed by 5 bases and J by 0 bases, 10 bases remained unmatched. CDR3 length equals 17 residues. Per the germline V gene, CDR1 is SEHNR and CDR2 is FQNEAQ (reference sequence). CDR3 in DNA: TGTGCCAGCAGCGGGTGGACAGGCACTTATAGCAATCAGCCCCAGCATTTT. As protein: CASSGWTGTYSNQPQHF.

The chain recombines TRBV5-1 with TRBJ2-1; a weak D match, TRBD2 (6 bases). Germline loops: CDR1 SGHRS, CDR2 YFSETQ. The length of the CDR3 is 13 residues. Trimming left V 7 bases short and J 5 bases short, with 13 bases between. The CDR3 DNA reads as TGCGCCAGCCGCGGGGAGGCCGACAATGAGCAGTTCTTC. It encodes CASRGEADNEQFF.

This clone was counted a single time. V is TRBV18 and J is TRBJ2-7, with TRBD2 matching 8 bases. After removal of 0 bases from V and 1 base from J, the junction contained 5 bases not matched to a gene. Germline assignment: CDR1 KGHSH and CDR2 LQKENI. The CDR3 has 16 amino acids. The CDR3 is CASSPPPGLVSYEQYF. DNA of the CDR3: TGTGCCAGCTCACCACCGCCGGGACTAGTTTCCTACGAGCAGTACTTC.

The V gene is TRBV7-9, the J gene TRBJ1-2; D ambiguous. V lost 5 bases and J lost 2, with 15 bases in between. Germline values: CDR1 SEHNR, CDR2 FQNEAQ (reference sequence). The CDR3 is 15 residues long. CDR3 protein: CASSPPGGHNYGYTF. CDR3 DNA: TGTGCCAGCAGCCCCCCCGGCGGGCACAACTATGGCTACACCTTC.

The rearrangement links TRBV7-2 to TRBJ2-6, with a possible D match to TRBD2 (6 bases). Germline CDR1 SGHTA, CDR2 FQGNSA. The CDR3 is 17 amino acids. Trimming took 7 bases from V and 0 from J, leaving 16 bases between them. The CDR3 DNA sequence: TGTGCCAGCAATCTCGGGAGAGGTGTCTCTGGGGCCAACGTCCTGACTTTC. Translation: CASNLGRGVSGANVLTF.

The chain recombines TRBV5-1 with TRBJ2-7, with D possibly matching TRBD2 (5 bases). V was clipped by 4 bases and J by 5 bases, with 19 bases between them. CDR1 is SGHRS and CDR2 is YFSETQ in the germline V gene. The CDR3 runs to 15 residues. The CDR3: CASSPQGLEGNEQYF. The CDR3 DNA is TGCGCCAGCAGCCCGCAAGGGCTAGAGGGCAACGAGCAGTACTTC. Combining the CDR3 with reference TRBV5-1 and TRBJ2-7 gives the whole variable domain KAGVTQTPRYLIKTRGQQVTLSCSPISGHRSVSWYQQTPGQGLQFLFEYFSETQRNKGNFPGRFSGRQFSNSRSEMNVSTLELGDSALYLCASSPQGLEGNEQYFGPGTRLTVT.

The chain is built from TRBV5-4 and TRBJ2-3, with 8 bases identical to TRBD1. The V and J ends lost 3 bases and 0 bases, in that order; junction bases with no gene match: 6. The CDR3 consists of 16 residues. Germline loops: CDR1 SGHNT, CDR2 YYREEE (reference sequence). The CDR3: CASSWGTGRSTDTQYF. CDR3 in DNA: TGTGCCAGCAGCTGGGGGACAGGACGAAGCACAGATACGCAGTATTTT. The full variable domain, with the rest looked up from reference TRBV5-4 and TRBJ2-3, is ETGVTQSPTHLIKTRGQQVTLRCSSQSGHNTVSWYQQALGQGPQFIFQYYREEENGRGNFPPRFSGLQFPNYSSELNVNALELDDSALYLCASSWGTGRSTDTQYFGPGTRLTVL.

This rearrangement joins TRBV12-5 to TRBJ2-7, with D perhaps matching TRBD2 (6 bases). CDR3 length equals 15 residues. The V gene lost 2 bases and the J gene lost 2 bases, with 13 bases spanning the gap. CDR1 and CDR2 from the germline V gene are LGHNT and FRNRAP. CDR3 DNA sequence: TGTGCTAGTGGTTTGCTACGCGGCGGGGCCTACGAGCAGTACTTC. Protein product: CASGLLRGGAYEQYF.

The CDR3 loop is CASSLSGTGTSYEQYF. In nucleotides, the CDR3 is TGTGCCAGTAGTTTATCCGGGACAGGTACCTCCTACGAGCAGTACTTC. The V call is TRBV19, the J call TRBJ2-7, with 8 bases aligning to TRBD1. Germline lookup yields CDR1 LNHDA and CDR2 SQIVND (reference sequence). V trimming: 5 bases; J trimming: 0 bases; junction bases outside the gene matches: 9. This CDR3 comprises 16 residues. The whole variable domain, filled in from reference TRBV19 and TRBJ2-7, reads DGGITQSPKYLFRKEGQNVTLSCEQNLNHDAMYWYRQDPGQGLRLIYYSQIVNDFQKGDIAEGYSVSREKKESFPLTVTSAQKNPTAFYLCASSLSGTGTSYEQYFGPGTRLTVT.

The V call is TRBV28, the J call TRBJ2-3; 13 bases are a match to TRBD2. The germline gives CDR1 MDHEN, CDR2 SYDVKM. V trimming: 6 bases; J trimming: 6 bases; junction bases outside the gene matches: 6. This CDR3 spans 15 amino acids. The DNA of the CDR3 is TGTGCCAGCAGCCCTGGACTAGCGGGAGCTGATACGCAGTATTTT. Protein sequence: CASSPGLAGADTQYF.

The chain employs TRBV10-3 and TRBJ2-3; 11 bases map to TRBD1. Losses at the gene ends were 4 bases for V and 4 bases for J; bases not matched to a gene: 1. CDR1 and CDR2 from the germline V gene are ENHRY and SYGVKD. CDR3 length: 14 residues. The CDR3 spells CAISVGQGADTQYF. The CDR3 DNA reads TGTGCCATCAGTGTGGGACAGGGGGCAGATACGCAGTATTTT.

The J gene is TRBJ2-7, the V gene TRBV27; 12 nucleotides agree with TRBD2. The CDR3 has 14 amino acids. Per germline, CDR1 MNHEY and CDR2 SMNVEV (reference sequence). The V gene end was trimmed by 6 bases and the J gene end by 4 bases; junction bases not matched to a gene: 4. The CDR3 loop reads CASRRGTSGYEQYF. The CDR3 region has the DNA TGTGCCAGCAGAAGGGGGACTAGCGGGTACGAGCAGTACTTC.

The chain couples TRBV5-1 to TRBJ2-4; 7 bases match TRBD1. Trimming cost V 0 bases and J 0 bases; bases outside gene matches: 3. The germline V gene encodes CDR1 SGHRS and CDR2 YFSETQ. This CDR3 comprises 16 residues. The CDR3 protein is CASSLEGALAKNIQYF. In DNA form, the CDR3 reads TGCGCCAGCAGCTTGGAGGGGGCTCTAGCCAAAAACATTCAGTACTTC.

The chain has TRBV5-5 and TRBJ1-1, with D unresolved. The germline CDR1 and CDR2 sequences are SGHKS and YYEKEE (reference sequence). The CDR3 extends over 13 amino acids. Trimming removed 3 bases at V and 1 base at J, with 7 bases between. The CDR3 DNA sequence: TGTGCCAGCAGCTACAATGGGAACACTGAAGCTTTCTTT. Protein: CASSYNGNTEAFF. The whole variable domain, remainder taken from reference TRBV5-5 and TRBJ1-1, is DAGVTQSPTHLIKTRGQQVTLRCSPISGHKSVSWYQQVLGQGPQFIFQYYEKEERGRGNFPDRFSARQFPNYSSELNVNALLLGDSALYLCASSYNGNTEAFFGQGTRLTVV.

CDR3 loop: CASSGLAGGTETQYF. In DNA, the CDR3 is TGTGCCAGCAGTGGGCTCGCGGGAGGGACGGAGACCCAGTACTTC. The genes are TRBV6-5 and TRBJ2-5; 9 nucleotides match TRBD2. Per germline, CDR1 MNHEY and CDR2 SVGAGI. The CDR3 spans 15 residues. J gave up 5 bases and V 5 bases, and 9 bases lay outside the gene matches.

The chain employs TRBV27 and TRBJ2-7; D may be TRBD2 (7 bases). CDR3 length equals 14 residues. Germline loops: CDR1 MNHEY, CDR2 SMNVEV (reference sequence). The V end was cut by 3 bases, the J end by 9 bases, with 18 bases between. This CDR3 reads CASSLGGPSSGQYF. For the CDR3, the DNA is TGTGCCAGCAGTTTGGGGGGGCCCTCATCCGGGCAGTACTTC.

V and J are TRBV6-1 and TRBJ1-2; D perhaps matches TRBD1 (5 bases). CDR3 length equals 16 residues. Germline values: CDR1 MNHNS, CDR2 SASEGT. V gave up 0 bases and J gave up 1 base, with 12 bases separating them. This chain's CDR3 is CASSEALGLLNYGYTF. In DNA form, the CDR3 reads TGTGCCAGCAGTGAAGCTCTGGGGCTACTTAACTATGGCTACACCTTC.